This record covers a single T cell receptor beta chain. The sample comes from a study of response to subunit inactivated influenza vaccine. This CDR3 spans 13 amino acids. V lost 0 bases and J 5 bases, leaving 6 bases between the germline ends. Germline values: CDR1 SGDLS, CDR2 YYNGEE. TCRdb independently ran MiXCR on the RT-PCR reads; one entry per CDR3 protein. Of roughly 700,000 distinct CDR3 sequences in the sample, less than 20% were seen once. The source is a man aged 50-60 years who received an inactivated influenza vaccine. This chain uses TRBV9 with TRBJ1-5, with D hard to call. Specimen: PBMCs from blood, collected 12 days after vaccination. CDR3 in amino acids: CASSVDGDQPQHF. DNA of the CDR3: TGTGCCAGCAGCGTAGACGGGGATCAGCCCCAGCATTTT.